The present TCR beta chain was sequenced within a study of shared clonotypes between healthy human individuals. Broader study findings: What limited the represented genetic and exposure-history diversity was the small number of donors. Even with large depth, rarefaction showed that sorted-subset sequencing was incomplete. Among non-shared clonotypes, generation probabilities were lower than among those shared by all four donors.

Measured with immunoSEQ multiplex PCR; TCRdb has only the in-frame clones, and not every one. This table holds roughly 2,500,000 clones, approximately 93% found once. V was trimmed by 0 bases and J by 7 bases, leaving 12 bases between them. The CDR3 has 15 amino acids. Germline-derived CDR1 and CDR2 are MNHNS and SASEGT. For this clone: Its antigen remains unidentified.

The receptor's source is a young man in good health. Some clones in this sample may be carry-over from other donors' samples. The rearrangement uses TRBV6-1 and TRBJ1-4; D might be TRBD1 (6 bases). The sequencing input was naive CD4+ T cells from PBMCs. The subset is: CD45RA+ positively selected. The CDR3 loop reads CASSEALGGGEKLFF. DNA of the CDR3: TGTGCCAGCAGTGAAGCACTGGGAGGGGGTGAAAAACTGTTTTTT.